What follows is one T cell receptor beta chain and its context. Its antigen is as yet unknown. TCRdb's copy holds only in-frame clones and misses some; the assay was immunoSEQ multiplex PCR. The data show some 140,000 clones, with more than 90% seen just once and around 0.15% held by the top ten. These data originate in a study of graft-versus-host responses after intestinal transplantation. The wider study: In this cohort, recipients had multivisceral, liver-intestinal, or isolated intestinal transplants.

V was cut by 0 bases and J by 10 bases, with 21 bases left in between. Germline CDR1 and CDR2: SGHAT and FQNNGV. The CDR3 runs 17 residues. Study-level results: Early after transplant, HvG declines were associated with peak levels of circulating GvH clones. Graft-donor T cell macrochimerism in patients accompanied high graft-versus-host to host-versus-graft clonal ratios in allografts.

Here the sequenced sample was unstimulated CD4+ T cells sorted from spleen or lymph node cells, taken before intestinal transplant. The rearrangement links TRBV11-2 to TRBJ1-4, with TRBD1 as a possible D gene (5 bases). The source of this sequence is a human donor who received an intestinal transplant. CDR3 coding DNA: TGTGCCAGCAGCTTAGATAAATCGGGCCAGGGAGGATTAAAACTGTTTTTT. The encoded protein is CASSLDKSGQGGLKLFF. Together with reference TRBV11-2 and TRBJ1-4, the CDR3 gives the full variable domain: EAGVAQSPRYKIIEKRQSVAFWCNPISGHATLYWYQQILGQGPKLLIQFQNNGVVDDSQLPKDRFSAERLKGVDSTLKIQPAKLEDSAVYLCASSLDKSGQGGLKLFFGSGTQLSVL.